This TCR beta chain is from a study of cytomegalovirus exposure and HLA in healthy donors. The CDR3 consists of 16 residues. PCR involved 60 Vbeta and 13 Jbeta primers. The protocol was immunoSEQ multiplex PCR, while the TCRdb copy is restricted to in-frame clones and leaves out a portion. The table has roughly 36,000 clones, 74% seen once. Sequenced input: PBMCs. This rearrangement joins TRBV21-1 to TRBJ2-7; the table's D call, TRBD1, was not checked against the DNA. TRBV21-1 constitutes a pseudogene. The source of this sequence is a man in his thirties or forties in good health and CMV-seronegative. In DNA form, the CDR3 reads TGTGCCAGCAGCGCCCAACGACAGGGGGCAATCTACGAGCAGTACTTC. This codes for CASSAQRQGAIYEQYF.